The next 22 T cell receptor beta chains were all read from a single sample in a study of control samples from healthy donors and cancer patients. Only in-frame clones appear in the TCRdb table, and some are missing; sequencing was by immunoSEQ multiplex PCR. The top ten clones hold approximately 12% of a sample with about 28,000 clones, roughly 91% of them seen once. The sequencing sample was made of PBMCs. The receptors stem from a man in his fifties with lung cancer.

The chain couples TRBV9 to TRBJ1-3; D gene ambiguous. The ends were cut back, 0 bases at V and 5 bases at J, with 15 bases in the middle. This CDR3 region has 16 residues. Germline CDR1 is SGDLS and CDR2 is YYNGEE. The CDR3 here is CASSVELGVARNTIYF. The CDR3 DNA follows: TGTGCCAGCAGCGTAGAATTGGGTGTGGCTCGAAACACCATATATTTT.

In its sample, this clone ranks as medium-sized. V usage is TRBV6-4 and J usage is TRBJ1-1; tentatively, D is TRBD1 (5 bases). This CDR3 is built from 14 residues. Trimming removed 6 bases from V and 1 base from J, with 12 bases in between. Germline lookup yields CDR1 MRHNA and CDR2 SNTAGT. The CDR3 DNA reads as TGTGCCAGCAGATCCACCGGGACGAACACTGAAGCTTTCTTT. Translation gives CASRSTGTNTEAFF.

The chain has TRBV14 and TRBJ2-5, with TRBD2 matching over 8 bases. Unmatched junction bases numbered 5, after V lost 1 base and J lost 4 bases. Germline-derived CDR1 and CDR2 are SGHDN and FVKESK. The CDR3 totals 15 residues. The CDR3 DNA follows: TGTGCCAGCAGCCAAGGAAACAGCGGGGGAGAGACCCAGTACTTC. Its translation is CASSQGNSGGETQYF.

CDR3 sequence reads: CASSGGGNSPLHF. CDR3 nucleotide sequence: TGTGCCAGCAGTGGAGGGGGCAATTCACCCCTCCACTTT. The V gene is TRBV25-1, the J gene TRBJ1-6; 7 positions agree with TRBD1. The CDR3 totals 13 residues. V lost 4 bases to trimming and J lost 7 bases; unmatched junction nucleotides: 1. Germline V gives CDR1 MGHDK, CDR2 SYGVNS.

This chain connects TRBV18 to TRBJ2-5, with TRBD1 identical over 11 bases. This CDR3 has 15 residues. Germline CDR1 reads KGHSH; CDR2 reads LQKENI. Trimming cost V 2 bases and J 5 bases; bases outside gene matches: 4. In DNA form, the CDR3 reads TGTGCCAGCTCACCAGAAGGACAGGGGGCCGAGACCCAGTACTTC. Translation: CASSPEGQGAETQYF.

This sequence joins TRBV3-1 (or the pseudogene TRBV3-2) and TRBJ2-3, with 11 nucleotides matching TRBD2. Germline values: CDR1 LGHDT, CDR2 YNNKEL (reference sequence). After removal of 5 bases from V and 1 base from J, the junction contained 2 bases not matched to a gene. The CDR3 spans 15 residues. CDR3 nucleotide sequence: TGTGCCAGCAGCTCGACTAGCGGGGGCACAGATACGCAGTATTTT. Translation gives CASSSTSGGTDTQYF.

V gene TRBV27 combines with J gene TRBJ2-2; a weak D match, TRBD1 (5 bases). Germline V gives CDR1 MNHEY, CDR2 SMNVEV (reference sequence). The CDR3 spans 13 residues. Trimming removed 8 bases at V and 7 bases at J, with 14 bases between. The CDR3 sequence is CASWSGADGELFF. The CDR3, as DNA: TGTGCCAGCTGGAGTGGGGCGGACGGGGAGCTGTTTTTT.

The V gene is TRBV29-1, the J gene TRBJ1-1, with a tentative D call TRBD1 (5 bases). The CDR3 is 11 amino acids. Germline loops: CDR1 SQVTM, CDR2 ANQGSEA. Trimming stripped 3 bases from V and 4 bases from J, with 6 bases between. As DNA, the CDR3 is TGCAGCGTTGACAGGGCCACTGAAGCTTTCTTT. Protein sequence: CSVDRATEAFF. Based on the CDR3 plus reference TRBV29-1 and TRBJ1-1, the full variable domain is SAVISQKPSRDICQRGTSLTIQCQVDSQVTMMFWYRQQPGQSLTLIATANQGSEATYESGFVIDKFPISRPNLTFSTLTVSNMSPEDSSIYLCSVDRATEAFFGQGTRLTVV.

The chain uses TRBV6-5 and TRBJ1-2; TRBD1 is a possible D gene (6 bases). This CDR3 has 14 residues. CDR1 and CDR2 (germline): MNHEY, SVGAGI. The V end was cut by 6 bases, the J end by 5 bases, with 16 bases between. This CDR3 reads CASSRPEGVYGYTF. The CDR3 DNA sequence: TGTGCCAGCAGCCGCCCAGAGGGGGTTTATGGCTACACCTTC.

This clone came up once. The chain has TRBV3-1 (or the pseudogene TRBV3-2) and TRBJ2-5; possible D gene TRBD1, 6 bases. The ends were cut back, 4 bases at V and 5 bases at J, with 23 bases in the middle. Germline CDR1 reads LGHDT; CDR2 reads YNNKEL (reference sequence). The CDR3 loop spans 17 amino acids. The CDR3 nucleotides read TGTGCCAGCAGCCTTTCACAAGAGCAGGGGCAGGGGGAGACCCAGTACTTC. Translated, it gives CASSLSQEQGQGETQYF.

The rearrangement links TRBV3-1 (or the pseudogene TRBV3-2) to TRBJ2-2; no firm D call. V dropped 1 base and J dropped 1 base, with 4 bases sitting between them. This CDR3 spans 14 amino acids. Looked up from germline, CDR1 is LGHDT and CDR2 is YNNKEL (reference sequence). The CDR3, as DNA: TGTGCCAGCAGCCAAGCTGGGAACACCGGGGAGCTGTTTTTT. Residues: CASSQAGNTGELFF.

This chain's CDR3 is CASSLLVRAGANVLTF. For the CDR3, the DNA is TGTGCCAGCAGTTTATTAGTCAGGGCTGGGGCCAACGTCCTGACTTTC. The chain employs TRBV28 and TRBJ2-6; TRBD1 might be the D (5 bases). Germline lookup yields CDR1 MDHEN and CDR2 SYDVKM. Deletions cut 1 base from V and 2 bases from J, with 9 bases between. The CDR3 sequence is 16 residues long.

This chain joins TRBV11-3 and TRBJ2-1; D uncertain. Germline V gene lookup returns CDR1 SGHNT and CDR2 YENEEA. The CDR3 contains 17 residues. V lost 0 bases and J lost 0, with 12 bases in between. The CDR3 protein is CASSLDLGQASYNEQFF. The CDR3 region has the DNA TGTGCCAGCAGCTTAGACTTAGGTCAGGCCTCCTACAATGAGCAGTTCTTC.

V and J are TRBV19 and TRBJ1-5; D ambiguous. Trimming pared 9 bases from V and 2 bases from J, leaving 17 bases between. Germline values: CDR1 LNHDA, CDR2 SQIVND (reference sequence). This CDR3 has 15 residues. The CDR3 spells CASGLIMWGNQPQHF. Here the CDR3 DNA reads TGTGCCAGCGGGTTGATTATGTGGGGCAATCAGCCCCAGCATTTT.

The chain uses TRBV27 and TRBJ2-7; weak D call: TRBD1 (5 bases). Trimming took 3 bases from V and 2 from J, leaving 11 bases between them. The CDR3 consists of 14 residues. Germline V CDR1 and CDR2: MNHEY, SMNVEV (reference sequence). The CDR3 loop is CASSFSQGPYEQYF. CDR3 coding DNA: TGTGCCAGCAGTTTCTCCCAGGGCCCCTACGAGCAGTACTTC.

The chain has TRBV11-1 and TRBJ2-1, with a possible D match to TRBD1 (5 bases). With 5 bases removed from V and 1 base from J, the gap between germline ends came to 15 bases. The germline V gene encodes CDR1 SGHAT and CDR2 FQDESV (reference sequence). The CDR3 is made up of 16 amino acids. For the CDR3, the DNA is TGTGCCAGCAGCCCAGCCAGGGATCCTTCCTACAATGAGCAGTTCTTC. Protein sequence: CASSPARDPSYNEQFF.

The rearrangement uses TRBV4-3 and TRBJ1-4; 9 bases align to TRBD1. V lost 4 bases, J lost 5 bases, and 8 bases stayed unmatched. Germline values: CDR1 LGHNA, CDR2 YSLEER. This CDR3 spans 16 amino acids. In DNA, the CDR3 is TGCGCCAGCAGCCGGTCGGAGGGGACAGGGAATGAAAAACTGTTTTTT. Protein: CASSRSEGTGNEKLFF.

V usage is TRBV6-5 and J usage is TRBJ1-2, with a tentative D call TRBD1 (5 bases). The CDR3 is 14 amino acids. Trimming removed 5 bases from V and 2 bases from J, with 12 bases in between. Germline V lookup: CDR1 MNHEY, CDR2 SVGAGI. The CDR3 coding sequence is TGTGCCAGCAGTAAATCGGGACGGAACTATGGCTACACCTTC. It codes for CASSKSGRNYGYTF.

This clone was counted between two and nine times. The chain links TRBV3-1 (or the pseudogene TRBV3-2) to TRBJ2-4; 8 positions match TRBD2. CDR3 length equals 16 residues. The germline V gene encodes CDR1 LGHDT and CDR2 YNNKEL (reference sequence). Unmatched junction bases numbered 3, after V lost 2 bases and J lost 0 bases. CDR3 protein: CASSQLAGLAKNIQYF. The CDR3 DNA is TGTGCCAGCAGCCAATTAGCGGGGTTAGCCAAAAACATTCAGTACTTC.

The chain recombines TRBV18 with TRBJ2-2; maybe TRBD1 (5 bases). The CDR3 contains 15 residues. V was pared by 1 base and J by 2 bases, with 8 bases between. Looked up from germline, CDR1 is KGHSH and CDR2 is LQKENI. The CDR3 here is CASSPRQGNTGELFF. The CDR3 DNA reads as TGTGCCAGCTCACCACGTCAGGGAAACACCGGGGAGCTGTTTTTT.

The CDR3 loop is CASSPQGGGELFF. In nucleotides, the CDR3 is TGTGCCAGCTCACCGCAAGGAGGCGGGGAGCTGTTTTTT. The genes are TRBV18 and TRBJ2-2, with TRBD2 as a possible D gene (5 bases). Between the trimmed V and J ends, which lost 3 bases and 7 bases, there was a span of 9 bases. This CDR3 contains 13 residues. Germline V gene lookup returns CDR1 KGHSH and CDR2 LQKENI.

The chain is built from TRBV2 and TRBJ1-5, with TRBD1 matching 8 bases. The V gene end was trimmed by 10 bases and the J gene end by 6 bases; junction bases not matched to a gene: 11. The CDR3 has 14 amino acids. Germline V gene sequence: CDR1 SNHLY, CDR2 FYNNEI. The DNA of the CDR3 is TGTGCCACAACCATCGGACAGGGAGGTCAGCCCCAGCATTTT. The encoded protein is CATTIGQGGQPQHF.